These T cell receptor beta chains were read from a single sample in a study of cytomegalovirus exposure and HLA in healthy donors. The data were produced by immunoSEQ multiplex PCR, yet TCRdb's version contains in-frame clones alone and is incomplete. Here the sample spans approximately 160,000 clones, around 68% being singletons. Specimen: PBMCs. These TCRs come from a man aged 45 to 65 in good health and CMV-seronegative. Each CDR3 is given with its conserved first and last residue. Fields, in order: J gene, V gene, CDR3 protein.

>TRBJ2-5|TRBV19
CASSARGGETQYF
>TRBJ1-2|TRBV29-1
CSALNAGSNYGYTF
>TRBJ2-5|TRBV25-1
CASSEDRGVQETQYF
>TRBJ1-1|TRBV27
CASSLLGTVLNTEAFF
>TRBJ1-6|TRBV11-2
CASSFLTGNNNSPLHF
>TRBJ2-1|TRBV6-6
CASSYSTGGASNEQFF
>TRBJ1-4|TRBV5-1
CASSLGTGNNNEKLFF
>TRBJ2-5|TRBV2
CASSESGIETQYF
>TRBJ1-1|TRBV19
CASSITVPGTGRSEAFF
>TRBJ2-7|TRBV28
CASSLGGQGHEQYF
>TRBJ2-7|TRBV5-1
CASSLDTGGDEQYF
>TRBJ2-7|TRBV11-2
CASSSGAEQYF
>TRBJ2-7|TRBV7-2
CASSLALGGDAFSYEQYF
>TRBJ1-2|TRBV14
CASGRGESYGYTF
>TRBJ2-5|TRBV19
CASSTGETQYF
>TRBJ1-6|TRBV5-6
CASSLGSRYNSPLHF
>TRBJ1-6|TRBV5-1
CASSYMDRENSPLHF
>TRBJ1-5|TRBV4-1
CASSQGKGLNQPQHF
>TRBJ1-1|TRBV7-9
CASSPPGGGELNTEAFF
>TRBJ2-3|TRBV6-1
CASGSQRTGGDTQYF
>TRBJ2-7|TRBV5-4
CASSSGGYEQYF
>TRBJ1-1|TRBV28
CASSSGRTGKTEAFF
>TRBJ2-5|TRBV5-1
CASSMEGAETQYF
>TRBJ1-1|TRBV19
CASSIVLHSREAFF
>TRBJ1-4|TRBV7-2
CASSLGDRAKNEKLFF
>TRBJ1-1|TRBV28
CASSLVVNTEAFF
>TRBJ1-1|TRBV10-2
CASRQGNTEAFF
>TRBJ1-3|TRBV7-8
CASSSFIGTVGGNTIYF
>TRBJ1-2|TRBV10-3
CAISDAGTGSNYGYTF
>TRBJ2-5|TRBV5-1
CASSRTSGGVWETQYF
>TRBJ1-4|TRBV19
CASSILRAEKLFF
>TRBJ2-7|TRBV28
CASSLVDRGPYEQYF
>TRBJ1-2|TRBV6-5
CASSLRHGYGYTF
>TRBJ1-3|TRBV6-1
CATENSSGNTIYF
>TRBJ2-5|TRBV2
CASSPDYPQKTQYF
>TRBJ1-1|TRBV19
CASQTGQNTEAFF
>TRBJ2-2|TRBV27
CASSSNRVATGELFF
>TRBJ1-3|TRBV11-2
CASSFNTGYSGNTIYF
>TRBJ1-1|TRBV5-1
CASSSGQGGTEAFF
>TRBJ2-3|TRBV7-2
CASSLTGARRDTQYF
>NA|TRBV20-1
CSAANAYEQYF
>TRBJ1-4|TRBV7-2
CASSLAGMNEKLFF
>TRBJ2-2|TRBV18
CASSVLLNTGELFF
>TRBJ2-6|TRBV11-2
CASSISRGRSGANVLTF
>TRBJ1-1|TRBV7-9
CASSTELNTEAFF
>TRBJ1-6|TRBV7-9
CASKGDRDIYNSPLHF
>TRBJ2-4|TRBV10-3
CAISSGLAGGPTIQYF
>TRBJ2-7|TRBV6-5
CASSGTGTTYEQYF
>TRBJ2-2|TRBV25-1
CASRGGGKTGELFF
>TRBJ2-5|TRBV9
CASNLGTTQETQYF
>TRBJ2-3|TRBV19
CASSIAVQRTDTQYF
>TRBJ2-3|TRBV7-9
CASSLAGGIDTQYF
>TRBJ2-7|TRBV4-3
CASSQAGGQGLSYEQYF
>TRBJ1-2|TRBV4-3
CASSQAGNYGYTF
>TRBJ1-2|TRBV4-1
CASSQVGGRDGYTF
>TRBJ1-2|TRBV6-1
CASSELPGGYYGYTF
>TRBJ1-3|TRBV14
CASSQRPGQGSGNTIYF
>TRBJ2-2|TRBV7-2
CASSQGLPTGELFF
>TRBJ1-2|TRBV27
CASSFPGGRGYTF
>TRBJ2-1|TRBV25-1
CASSEYRGTGFTNEQFF